The entry below describes one T cell receptor beta chain. Its antigen is as yet unknown. The data stem from a study of Ad26.COV2.S vaccination and SARS-CoV-2 variants. Overall study results and limits: Post-vaccination spike-specific CD8+ and CD4+ T cell responses reportedly had substantial breadth.

V was cut by 1 base and J by 0 bases, with 6 bases left in between. Germline V gene lookup returns CDR1 MNHNS and CDR2 SASEGT. The length of the CDR3 is 15 residues. The treatment: roughly 20 received Ad26.COV2.S at low or high dose, single or two shots; 5 received placebo; per-sample allocation not given. Sampling happened 63 days after the first vaccine or placebo injection. Assay used: immunoSEQ multiplex PCR; TCRdb lists only in-frame clones, some missing. The table has about 680,000 clones, roughly nine tenths seen once. The sequencing here drew on peripheral blood, taken in a trial of Ad26.COV2.S vaccine versus placebo. The clonotype comes from a person aged 18-65 years who received the Ad26.COV2.S COVID-19 vaccine or a placebo. The chain carries TRBV6-1 and TRBJ2-2, with D possibly matching TRBD1 (6 bases). For the CDR3, the DNA is TGTGCCAGCAGTGAAGGGACAGCGAACACCGGGGAGCTGTTTTTT. Protein: CASSEGTANTGELFF.